This T cell receptor beta chain came from a study of T-cell reconstitution after alpha-beta-depleted transplantation in children. It was with unique molecular identifiers that the TCRbeta library was prepared. TCRdb re-derived calls from the PCR reads in MiXCR, one entry per CDR3 protein. The sample holds about 360,000 distinct CDR3 sequences; more than 10% are singletons and the top ten take approximately 4.3%. This clonotype showed up just a few times. Germline V gene lookup returns CDR1 MDHEN and CDR2 SYDVKM. Trimming cost V 2 bases and J 7 bases, with 20 bases left between them. This CDR3 has 17 amino acids.

The material sequenced was PBMCs, taken from the stem cell graft. The TCR sequence derives from a human donor who donated a stem cell graft to a child with Fanconi anemia. The rearrangement links TRBV28 to TRBJ1-4; D uncertain. CDR3 sequence reads: CASSLTAQSSSGEKLFF. The CDR3 DNA is TGTGCCAGCAGTTTAACCGCGCAGTCCTCATCGGGTGAAAAACTGTTTTTT.